Below are 20 T cell receptor beta chains sequenced from a single sample in a study of response to subunit inactivated influenza vaccine. TCRdb analysed the RT-PCR reads with MiXCR anew, one entry per CDR3 protein. Here the sample spans hundreds of thousands of distinct CDR3 sequences, less than 20% being singletons. The sequences come from PBMCs from blood, collected 5 days after vaccination. The receptors derive from a man between 45 and 60 years old who received an inactivated influenza vaccine.

The sample holds many counts of this clonotype. The chain employs TRBV5-1 and TRBJ2-3, with D perhaps matching TRBD2 (7 bases). V lost 1 base to trimming and J lost 3 bases, with 12 bases between them. This CDR3 region has 15 residues. Germline CDR1 reads SGHRS; CDR2 reads YFSETQ. The DNA of the CDR3 is TGCGCCAGCAGCTTGACAGGGAGGGGAACAGATACGCAGTATTTT. Its translation is CASSLTGRGTDTQYF. Drawing the rest from reference TRBV5-1 and TRBJ2-3, the complete variable domain is KAGVTQTPRYLIKTRGQQVTLSCSPISGHRSVSWYQQTPGQGLQFLFEYFSETQRNKGNFPGRFSGRQFSNSRSEMNVSTLELGDSALYLCASSLTGRGTDTQYFGPGTRLTVL.

The V and J genes are TRBV20-1 and TRBJ2-7, with a weak D call TRBD1 (6 bases). Trimming took off 3 bases at V and 0 bases at J, with 15 bases between the two ends. From germline, CDR1 is DFQATT and CDR2 SNEGSKA (reference sequence). This CDR3 spans 15 amino acids. The CDR3: CSASPFRDISYEQYF. The CDR3 DNA reads TGCAGTGCTAGCCCTTTTCGGGACATCTCCTACGAGCAGTACTTC.

This clonotype was observed many times. Here the CDR3 reads CASSQAGANSYEQYF. The DNA for the CDR3 is TGTGCCAGCAGTCAGGCCGGGGCTAACTCCTACGAGCAGTACTTC. The V and J genes are TRBV12-3 or TRBV12-4 and TRBJ2-7; D may match TRBD1 or TRBD2 (5 bases each). The V gene lost 5 bases and the J gene lost 0 bases, with 14 bases spanning the gap. The CDR3 covers 15 residues.

The J gene is TRBJ2-2, the V gene TRBV5-6; TRBD2 aligns across 8 bases. V shed 1 base and J 5 bases; nucleotides not matched to a gene: 7. The CDR3 consists of 16 residues. Germline lookup yields CDR1 SGHDT and CDR2 YYEEEE. As DNA, the CDR3 is TGTGCCAGCAGCTTGAGCCGGGGGGGACGTACCGGGGAGCTGTTTTTT. It translates to CASSLSRGGRTGELFF.

This rearrangement joins TRBV12-3 or TRBV12-4 to TRBJ2-7; 7 bases line up with TRBD2. V lost 1 base and J lost 7; bases outside the gene matches: 7. The CDR3 sequence is 14 residues long. This CDR3 reads CASSLGGGLREQYF. CDR3 bases: TGTGCCAGCAGTTTAGGGGGAGGGTTGAGAGAGCAGTACTTC.

This clonotype was counted ten times or more. The V gene is TRBV20-1, the J gene TRBJ2-5; D not certain. CDR1 is DFQATT and CDR2 is SNEGSKA in the germline V gene (reference sequence). V was pared by 2 bases and J by 2 bases, with 12 bases between. The CDR3 totals 14 residues. The DNA for the CDR3 is TGCAGTGCTAGACAGATCTTGGGGCAAGAGACCCAGTACTTC. It specifies CSARQILGQETQYF.

This clonotype was seen a handful of times. V usage is TRBV7-8 and J usage is TRBJ2-1, with 11 bases that match TRBD2. The length of the CDR3 is 15 residues. Unmatched junction bases numbered 4, after V lost 4 bases and J lost 5 bases. Germline V lookup: CDR1 SGHVS, CDR2 FQNEAQ. The CDR3 protein is CASSWTSGRNNEQFF. DNA of the CDR3: TGTGCCAGCAGCTGGACTAGCGGGCGGAACAATGAGCAGTTCTTC.

The V gene is TRBV4-2, the J gene TRBJ2-5; 10 positions match TRBD2. The trim removed 0 bases at V and 5 bases at J, leaving 24 bases unmatched. This CDR3 is built from 22 residues. Germline V gene sequence: CDR1 LGHNA, CDR2 YNFKEQ. The CDR3 DNA follows: TGTGCCAGCAGCCAAGAAGGGAGGGCTAGCGGGAGCTGGGGGCAAATGAAGGAGACCCAGTACTTC. Residues: CASSQEGRASGSWGQMKETQYF.

The sample holds many counts of this clonotype. The CDR3 spells CASSQGRGGTDTQYF. The CDR3 DNA reads TGCGCCAGCAGCCAGGGACGGGGGGGCACAGATACGCAGTATTTT. This chain links TRBV4-1 with TRBJ2-3; 7 bases agree with TRBD2. V dropped 3 bases and J dropped 1; count of bases not matched to a gene: 4. The CDR3 runs 15 residues. The germline V gene has CDR1 MGHRA and CDR2 YSYEKL.

This clonotype has only a few counts. The chain recombines TRBV7-9 with TRBJ2-3; no reliable D call. The V and J ends lost 5 bases and 1 base respectively, with 10 bases between them. CDR1 is SEHNR and CDR2 is FQNEAQ in the germline V gene (reference sequence). The CDR3 has 14 amino acids. The CDR3 DNA reads as TGTGCCAGCAGCGCCGACTGGGGCACAGATACGCAGTATTTT. This translates into CASSADWGTDTQYF.

This clonotype was detected ten times or more. This chain's CDR3 is CASSPPRQGITYEQYF. The CDR3, as DNA: TGTGCCAGCAGCCCCCCGAGACAGGGAATTACCTACGAGCAGTACTTC. The rearrangement links TRBV7-8 to TRBJ2-7, with TRBD1 matching 7 bases. The length of the CDR3 is 16 residues. J gave up 2 bases and V 5 bases, and 12 bases lay outside the gene matches. Germline V gene lookup returns CDR1 SGHVS and CDR2 FQNEAQ.

The CDR3 nucleotides read TGTGCCAGCAGCTTTGAGACTAGCGGGCTCGAGCAGTACTTC. Encoded protein: CASSFETSGLEQYF. The chain combines TRBV7-8 with TRBJ2-7, with 10 bases identical to TRBD2. J lost 6 bases, V lost 3 bases, and 5 bases had no gene match. The V gene's germline CDR1 is SGHVS and CDR2 FQNEAQ. This CDR3 comprises 14 residues.

In its sample, this clonotype was seen a few times. The V call is TRBV20-1, the J call TRBJ1-4; D uncertain. This CDR3 is 11 amino acids long. In germline, CDR1 is DFQATT, CDR2 SNEGSKA (reference sequence). Trimming removed 3 bases from V and 13 bases from J, with 12 bases in between. The DNA for the CDR3 is TGCAGTGCTAGGGGGAGGGTTGGACTGTTTTTT. It encodes CSARGRVGLFF.

CDR3 sequence reads: CASSLDIGSSPYEQYF. The CDR3, as DNA: TGTGCCAGCAGCTTAGATATTGGGAGCAGCCCCTACGAGCAGTACTTC. The chain employs TRBV7-2 and TRBJ2-7; D is perhaps TRBD2 (5 bases). Looked up from germline, CDR1 is SGHTA and CDR2 is FQGNSA. The CDR3 consists of 16 residues. V lost 1 base and J lost 2, with 15 bases in between.

J is TRBJ2-2 and V is TRBV6-1; the D is unclear. The CDR3 extends over 15 amino acids. The V gene's germline CDR1 is MNHNS and CDR2 SASEGT. Trimming pared 0 bases from V and 1 base from J, leaving 6 bases between. The CDR3 loop reads CASSEALLNTGELFF. DNA of the CDR3: TGTGCCAGCAGTGAAGCACTACTGAACACCGGGGAGCTGTTTTTT.

The sample holds a few counts of this clonotype. V usage is TRBV29-1 and J usage is TRBJ2-7, with 8 bases identical to TRBD1. There are 14 residues in the CDR3. V was pared by 5 bases and J by 1 base, with 7 bases of the junction left unmatched. The germline CDR1 and CDR2 sequences are SQVTM and ANQGSEA. CDR3 in amino acids: CSVLDRAASYEQYF. For the CDR3, the DNA is TGCAGCGTTTTGGACAGGGCGGCTTCCTACGAGCAGTACTTC.

The rearrangement uses TRBV4-3 and TRBJ1-2; D unresolved. The CDR3 runs 14 residues. V was cut by 1 base and J by 6 bases, with 12 bases left in between. Germline loops: CDR1 LGHNA, CDR2 YSLEER. CDR3 loop: CASSQGFFSDGYTF. The CDR3 region has the DNA TGCGCCAGCAGCCAAGGGTTCTTCAGTGATGGCTACACCTTC.

This clonotype was seen a handful of times. J is TRBJ2-3 and V is TRBV15, with TRBD1 identical over 10 bases. The V gene's germline CDR1 is LNHNV and CDR2 YYDKDF (reference sequence). The CDR3 covers 19 residues. V trimming: 0 bases; J trimming: 2 bases; junction bases outside the gene matches: 11. The CDR3 DNA is TGTGCCACCAGCAGAGATGGGACAGGGGATCGAGTTGCCACAGATACGCAGTATTTT. It translates to CATSRDGTGDRVATDTQYF.

This clonotype was counted between two and nine times. The chain joins TRBV5-1 to TRBJ2-7; TRBD1 matches at 8 bases. With 0 bases clipped from V and 7 bases from J, the junction kept 9 bases outside the gene matches. Germline loops: CDR1 SGHRS, CDR2 YFSETQ. The CDR3 sequence is 15 residues long. The CDR3 nucleotides read TGCGCCAGCAGCTTGGTGGCGACAGGGGTTGGAGAGCAGTACTTC. This codes for CASSLVATGVGEQYF.

J is TRBJ1-5 and V is TRBV12-3 or TRBV12-4; D possibly corresponds to TRBD1 (5 bases). V was cut by 5 bases and J by 4 bases, with 15 bases left in between. This CDR3 contains 15 residues. The CDR3: CASSPLQGGNQPQHF. The DNA for the CDR3 is TGTGCCAGCAGTCCCCTCCAGGGAGGTAATCAGCCCCAGCATTTT.